The 27 T cell receptor beta chains below all came from one sample that was sequenced in a study of CD8 T cells in Susac syndrome. It was with random hexamers that 0.5 to 1 ug RNA was reverse transcribed. TCRdb called the immunoSEQ multiplex PCR reads again in MiXCR, with one record for every CDR3 protein. The sample consists of approximately 190,000 distinct CDR3 sequences, approximately 93% of them appearing once. The sequenced material came from CD4+ T cells from PBMCs. These receptor sequences come from a human donor in good health.

The genes are TRBV4-2 and TRBJ1-3; D uncertain. Trimming took 7 bases from V and 3 from J, leaving 10 bases between them. The CDR3 runs 13 residues. The germline V gene encodes CDR1 LGHNA and CDR2 YNFKEQ. The CDR3 nucleotides read TGTGCCAGCACCTCAGCCGGTGGAAACACCATATATTTT. Translated, it gives CASTSAGGNTIYF.

The genes are TRBV6-1 and TRBJ2-7, with 8 bases lining up with TRBD2. Germline-derived CDR1 and CDR2 are MNHNS and SASEGT. This CDR3 comprises 14 residues. V trimming: 5 bases; J trimming: 2 bases; junction bases outside the gene matches: 5. The CDR3 region has the DNA TGTGCCAGCAGTCAGCGGGGGCCGGCCTACGAGCAGTACGTC. Translating it yields CASSQRGPAYEQYV.

The chain recombines TRBV12-3 or TRBV12-4 with TRBJ1-1; the D gene is possibly TRBD1 (5 bases). V was clipped by 3 bases and J by 4 bases, with 18 bases between them. CDR3 size: 16 residues. The CDR3 sequence: CASSFLSGSTGTEAFF. CDR3 in DNA: TGTGCCAGCAGTTTTCTTTCAGGGTCAACGGGCACTGAAGCTTTCTTT.

Only one count was recorded for this clonotype. The DNA for the CDR3 is TGTGCCAGCAGCTTAAGGAGGATAGGAGAGACCCAGTACTTC. Translated, it gives CASSLRRIGETQYF. The rearrangement links TRBV7-2 to TRBJ2-5; possibly TRBD2 for D (5 bases). The germline V gene has CDR1 SGHTA and CDR2 FQGNSA. V lost 2 bases and J lost 4, with 11 bases in between. CDR3 length: 14 residues. Combining the CDR3 with reference TRBV7-2 and TRBJ2-5 gives the whole variable domain GAGVSQSPSNKVTEKGKDVELRCDPISGHTALYWYRQSLGQGLEFLIYFQGNSAPDKSGLPSDRFSAERTGGSVSTLTIQRTQQEDSAVYLCASSLRRIGETQYFGPGTRLLVL.

The chain has TRBV23-1 and TRBJ1-1; TRBD1 aligns across 7 bases. Being an ORF, TRBV23-1 has a function that is uncertain. V dropped 3 bases and J dropped 1; count of bases not matched to a gene: 11. The CDR3 covers 17 residues. CDR3 nucleotides: TGCGCCAGCAGTCAGCCACTACAGGGGATCAGGAACACTGAAGCTTTCTTT. It yields the protein CASSQPLQGIRNTEAFF.

The chain couples TRBV11-2 to TRBJ2-5; 8 bases align to TRBD2. CDR1 and CDR2 from the germline V gene are SGHAT and FQNNGV. The CDR3 covers 14 residues. The junction had 5 bases not matched to a gene; V was cut back by 3 bases and J by 5 bases. The DNA for the CDR3 is TGTGCCAGCAGCTTGAAAACTAGCGGTGAGACCCAGTACTTC. It encodes CASSLKTSGETQYF.

The J gene is TRBJ1-4, the V gene TRBV5-1, with D hard to call. From germline, CDR1 is SGHRS and CDR2 YFSETQ. The CDR3 contains 17 residues. Trimming stripped 4 bases from V and 7 bases from J, with 23 bases between. The CDR3 sequence is CASSTRPPRGIGEKLFF. The CDR3 DNA follows: TGCGCCAGCAGCACTCGGCCACCCCGAGGGATCGGTGAAAAACTGTTTTTT.

V and J are TRBV9 and TRBJ2-2; D uncertain. V was cut by 0 bases and J by 3 bases, with 6 bases left in between. Germline CDR1 is SGDLS and CDR2 is YYNGEE. The CDR3 has 14 amino acids. CDR3 sequence (DNA): TGTGCCAGCAGCGTAGACACTCACACCGGGGAGCTGTTTTTT. Encoded protein: CASSVDTHTGELFF.

The chain combines TRBV2 with TRBJ2-7, with D perhaps TRBD1 (6 bases). The CDR3 loop spans 13 amino acids. Deletions cut 7 bases from V and 0 bases from J, with 10 bases between. The germline gives CDR1 SNHLY, CDR2 FYNNEI. CDR3: CASTVQGSYEQYF. Here the CDR3 DNA reads TGTGCCAGCACCGTACAGGGCTCCTACGAGCAGTACTTC.

This chain links TRBV27 with TRBJ2-1; 8 positions agree with TRBD2. The germline gives CDR1 MNHEY, CDR2 SMNVEV (reference sequence). This CDR3 region has 15 residues. V lost 2 bases and J lost 4; bases outside the gene matches: 4. CDR3 residues: CASSLQRGPYNEQFF. The DNA of the CDR3 is TGTGCCAGCAGTTTACAGCGGGGGCCTTACAATGAGCAGTTCTTC.

The CDR3 nucleotides read TGTGCCAGCAGTGAACAAAGAACAGCTACTAACTATGGCTACACCTTC. It codes for CASSEQRTATNYGYTF. V and J are TRBV2 and TRBJ1-2; D remains unclear. Trimming cost V 2 bases and J 0 bases, with 13 bases left between them. The germline gives CDR1 SNHLY, CDR2 FYNNEI. This CDR3 has 16 amino acids.

The chain has TRBV10-3 and TRBJ2-7, with D perhaps TRBD2 (5 bases). In germline, CDR1 is ENHRY, CDR2 SYGVKD. This CDR3 is built from 12 residues. Trimming removed 7 bases from V and 7 bases from J, with 14 bases in between. CDR3 in amino acids: CAITSGSQEQYF. The CDR3 DNA follows: TGTGCCATCACCAGCGGCAGTCAAGAGCAGTACTTC.

The CDR3 here is CASSLFAGGQDTQYF. CDR3 in DNA: TGTGCCAGCAGTTTGTTCGCGGGGGGGCAGGATACGCAGTATTTT. V is TRBV28 and J is TRBJ2-3; 9 nucleotides align to TRBD2. V lost 3 bases, J lost 6 bases, and 7 bases stayed unmatched. This CDR3 comprises 15 residues. Per germline, CDR1 MDHEN and CDR2 SYDVKM.

This rearrangement joins TRBV2 to TRBJ2-5, with TRBD2 matching 10 bases. Germline V gives CDR1 SNHLY, CDR2 FYNNEI. This CDR3 comprises 15 residues. J lost 4 bases, V lost 2 bases, and 4 bases had no gene match. The CDR3, as DNA: TGTGCCAGCAGTGAACAGCGGGGGGGGTTAGAGACCCAGTACTTC. Residues: CASSEQRGGLETQYF.

The chain employs TRBV19 and TRBJ1-1; a weak D match, TRBD1 (6 bases). Trimming stripped 5 bases from V and 6 bases from J, with 16 bases between. Germline V gene lookup returns CDR1 LNHDA and CDR2 SQIVND (reference sequence). The CDR3 contains 14 residues. CDR3 coding DNA: TGTGCCAGTAGTTCCGGACAGTCCAGGGCTGAAGCTTTCTTT. It encodes CASSSGQSRAEAFF.

The J gene is TRBJ1-1, the V gene TRBV12-3 or TRBV12-4; weak D call: TRBD1 (5 bases). V was clipped by 1 base and J by 9 bases, with 9 bases between them. The CDR3 is made up of 12 amino acids. CDR3 sequence: CASSLVRGKAFF. DNA for the CDR3: TGTGCCAGCAGTTTAGTTCGGGGGAAAGCTTTCTTT.

This clonotype was seen just once. J is TRBJ2-1 and V is TRBV4-1; 8 positions agree with TRBD2. CDR3 size: 15 residues. Germline-derived CDR1 and CDR2 are MGHRA and YSYEKL. The junction had 10 bases not matched to a gene; V was cut back by 3 bases and J by 9 bases. The CDR3 is CASSQAGTRSVEQFF. CDR3 nucleotide sequence: TGCGCCAGCAGCCAGGCCGGGACTAGGAGTGTTGAGCAGTTCTTC.

The gene calls are TRBV7-8 and TRBJ2-2, with 7 bases identical to TRBD1. Trimming took 2 bases from V and 4 from J; bases not matched to a gene: 4. Germline CDR1 SGHVS, CDR2 FQNEAQ. This CDR3 is 15 amino acids long. DNA for the CDR3: TGTGCCAGCAGCTTACCGCCAGGGGGCACCGGGGAGCTGTTTTTT. Translation gives CASSLPPGGTGELFF.

The V call is TRBV11-2, the J call TRBJ2-5; the D gene could be TRBD1 or TRBD2 (6 bases each). In germline, CDR1 is SGHAT, CDR2 FQNNGV. The V end was cut by 1 base, the J end by 7 bases, with 13 bases between. This CDR3 has 14 amino acids. The CDR3 is CASSLGRGVLTQYF. DNA of the CDR3: TGTGCCAGCAGCTTAGGGAGGGGGGTTTTGACCCAGTACTTC.

The chain has TRBV4-3 and TRBJ2-7; TRBD2 matches at 8 bases. The V and J ends lost 4 bases and 0 bases, in that order; junction bases with no gene match: 11. Germline V lookup: CDR1 LGHNA, CDR2 YSLEER. The CDR3 covers 17 residues. CDR3 DNA: TGCGCCAGCAGCCCTCCCTGTCCCGGGACTAGCTCCTACGAGCAGTACGTC. Translation: CASSPPCPGTSSYEQYV.

The chain uses TRBV7-2 and TRBJ1-5; D perhaps matches TRBD1 (5 bases). The CDR3 contains 14 residues. The germline gives CDR1 SGHTA, CDR2 FQGNSA. Trimming removed 5 bases from V and 6 bases from J, with 14 bases in between. CDR3 loop: CASSTQGSGQPQHF. The CDR3 DNA follows: TGTGCCAGCAGCACTCAGGGCAGCGGTCAGCCCCAGCATTTT. Looking up the rest from reference TRBV7-2 and TRBJ1-5 gives the full variable domain: GAGVSQSPSNKVTEKGKDVELRCDPISGHTALYWYRQSLGQGLEFLIYFQGNSAPDKSGLPSDRFSAERTGGSVSTLTIQRTQQEDSAVYLCASSTQGSGQPQHFGDGTRLSIL.

This clonotype was seen only a few times. The J gene is TRBJ2-1, the V gene TRBV4-3; D assignment may be TRBD1 or TRBD2 (6 bases each). Germline lookup yields CDR1 LGHNA and CDR2 YSLEER. With 3 bases removed from V and 8 bases from J, the gap between germline ends came to 14 bases. The CDR3 is made up of 14 amino acids. The CDR3 region has the DNA TGCGCCAGCAGCCAGGAACCCGGGGGCTATGAGCAGTTCTTC. Protein: CASSQEPGGYEQFF.

The genes are TRBV9 and TRBJ2-1, with 9 positions matching TRBD2. Trimming removed 0 bases from V and 3 bases from J; junction bases left unmatched: 7. The CDR3 runs to 17 residues. CDR1 and CDR2 (germline): SGDLS, YYNGEE. The CDR3 here is CASSVGVSGGFYNEQFF. The CDR3 region has the DNA TGTGCCAGCAGCGTAGGCGTTAGCGGGGGCTTCTACAATGAGCAGTTCTTC.

The rearrangement uses TRBV12-3 or TRBV12-4 and TRBJ1-2, with D maybe TRBD1 (5 bases). Trimming took off 7 bases at V and 5 bases at J, with 11 bases between the two ends. The CDR3 consists of 12 residues. CDR3 coding DNA: TGTGCCAGCATTGGGAGGGGATATGGCTACACCTTC. Its translation: CASIGRGYGYTF.

The rearrangement links TRBV14 to TRBJ2-7; D is perhaps TRBD1 (5 bases). This CDR3 region has 14 residues. Per the germline V gene, CDR1 is SGHDN and CDR2 is FVKESK. Trimming cost V 2 bases and J 6 bases, with 14 bases left between them. This chain's CDR3 is CASSQIPRVAEQYF. As DNA, the CDR3 is TGTGCCAGCAGCCAAATCCCCAGGGTGGCCGAGCAGTACTTC.

V and J are TRBV29-1 and TRBJ1-2; TRBD1 matches at 11 bases. The CDR3 loop spans 15 amino acids. Germline values: CDR1 SQVTM, CDR2 ANQGSEA. Losses at the gene ends were 4 bases for V and 4 bases for J; bases not matched to a gene: 8. CDR3 DNA sequence: TGCAGCGTTGCATTGGGGACAGGGGGTCCCTATGGCTACACCTTC. It translates to CSVALGTGGPYGYTF.

The chain couples TRBV14 to TRBJ1-4; D is undetermined. CDR3 size: 14 residues. Germline loops: CDR1 SGHDN, CDR2 FVKESK. The V gene lost 0 bases and the J gene lost 8 bases, with 10 bases spanning the gap. The DNA for the CDR3 is TGTGCCAGCAGCCAAGACCCGGTACGGGAAAAACTGTTTTTT. This translates into CASSQDPVREKLFF.